A selection of T cell receptor beta chains follows, all from one sample in a study of T cells in Graves' hyperthyroidism and ophthalmopathy. Each CDR3 protein gets one entry after TCRdb re-called the multiplex PCR reads with MiXCR. The table includes fewer than 900,000 distinct CDR3 sequences, around 15% detected once. The sequenced sample was blood. All receptors come from a young man with Graves' hyperthyroidism. The CDR3 runs from the conserved cysteine through the conserved F or W. The D gene is left open where the match is weak. Size is omitted from some rows. Given values are once, few, many or a class for expanded clones.

d_gene	j_gene	abundance	v_gene	CDR3aa	CDR3nt
.	TRBJ2-1	few	TRBV12-3/TRBV12-4	CASSPGTGRYNEQFF	TGTGCCAGCAGCCCCGGGACGGGTCGTTACAATGAGCAGTTCTTC
.	TRBJ2-2	.	TRBV7-9	CASSLRGEAGELFF	TGTGCCAGCAGCTTAAGAGGGGAGGCCGGGGAGCTGTTTTTT
.	TRBJ2-3	.	TRBV19	CASSMRAQSTDTQYF	TGTGCCAGTAGTATGAGGGCCCAAAGCACAGATACGCAGTATTTT
TRBD2	TRBJ2-3	many	TRBV6-1	CASSEDLGGRAVDTQYF	TGTGCCAGCAGTGAAGATCTGGGCGGGAGGGCCGTGGATACGCAGTATTTT
.	TRBJ2-3	.	TRBV29-1	CSVGEGGGTDTQYF	TGCAGCGTTGGTGAGGGTGGAGGGACAGATACGCAGTATTTT
.	TRBJ2-3	.	TRBV5-1	CASSLEGERIDTQYF	TGCGCCAGCAGCTTGGAAGGGGAGAGGATAGATACGCAGTATTTT
TRBD1	TRBJ2-1	many	TRBV2	CAAGRDRGDNEQFF	TGTGCCGCCGGGAGGGACAGGGGCGACAATGAGCAGTTCTTC
.	TRBJ2-3	many	TRBV20-1	CSVPRADTQYF	TGCAGTGTACCGCGGGCAGATACGCAGTATTTT
TRBD1	TRBJ2-5	many	TRBV2	CASRGDRRETQYF	TGTGCCAGCAGGGGGGACAGAAGGGAGACCCAGTACTTC
.	TRBJ2-3	many	TRBV2	CASSMEDTQYF	TGTGCCAGCAGTATGGAAGATACGCAGTATTTT
TRBD1	TRBJ1-5	many	TRBV20-1	CSAPGQGDNQPQHF	TGCAGTGCTCCGGGACAGGGGGACAATCAGCCCCAGCATTTT
.	TRBJ2-1	many	TRBV7-8	CASSLGSEEQFF	TGTGCCAGCAGCTTAGGATCGGAGGAGCAGTTCTTC
.	TRBJ1-5	.	TRBV3-1	CASSLSRHSNQPQHF	TGTGCCAGCAGCCTAAGTAGACATAGCAATCAGCCCCAGCATTTT
TRBD2	TRBJ2-7	many	TRBV6-1	CASFTGTSIPYEQYF	TGTGCCAGCTTTACCGGGACTAGCATTCCCTACGAGCAGTACTTC
TRBD2	TRBJ2-3	.	TRBV6-1	CASRREGSDTQYF	TGTGCCAGCAGACGGGAGGGCAGTGATACGCAGTATTTT